The 25 T cell receptor beta chains presented below share a single source sample, sequenced in a study of T-cell reconstitution after alpha-beta-depleted transplantation in children. Preparation of the TCRbeta library involved a method that used unique molecular identifiers. In TCRdb, the PCR reads were re-called with MiXCR into one record per CDR3 protein. The sample carries 350,000 to 500,000 distinct CDR3 sequences, about 45% recorded once. This specimen was PBMCs, taken before TCRalphabeta/CD19-depleted stem cell transplant. The receptor set was obtained from a girl aged 2-10 years with aplastic anemia, due to receive a stem cell transplant.

A note on this clonotype: A much larger clone differs by one base, so this may be a read error. The chain carries TRBV12-3 or TRBV12-4 and TRBJ2-2, with a weak D call TRBD2 (6 bases). The CDR3 is made up of 16 amino acids. The CDR3 DNA sequence: TGTGCCAGCAGTTTTATTGCGGGAAGATACACCGGGGAGCCGTTTTTT. Its translation: CASSFIAGRYTGEPFF.

Notes on this clonotype: This may be a read error: a much more frequent sequence differs by one nucleotide. CDR3 sequence reads: CASSPSVADSHGDTF. The CDR3 DNA sequence: TGTGCCAGCTCACCATCGGTCGCGGACTCTCATGGCGACACCTTC. V gene TRBV18 combines with J gene TRBJ1-2; D is ambiguous. Germline CDR1 reads KGHSH; CDR2 reads LQKENI. CDR3 size: 15 residues.

This chain uses TRBV5-1 with TRBJ2-4; D gene unclear. The CDR3 extends over 16 amino acids. The V end was cut by 1 base, the J end by 3 bases, with 14 bases between. CDR1 is SGHRS, CDR2 YFSETQ, per germline. The CDR3 nucleotides read TGCGCCAGCAGCTTGACTTTCCCCGCGGTCAAAAACATTCAGTACTTC. This codes for CASSLTFPAVKNIQYF.

This clonotype turned up a few times. The rearrangement links TRBV6-5 to TRBJ1-5; D is uncertain. CDR1 and CDR2 from the germline V gene are MNHEY and SVGAGI. There are 12 residues in the CDR3. V shed 7 bases and J shed 10 bases, with 14 bases lying between them. The CDR3 loop is CASISPPQPQHF. In nucleotides, the CDR3 is TGTGCCAGCATTTCCCCTCCACAACCCCAGCATTTT.

This clonotype was picked up a small number of times. J is TRBJ2-6 and V is TRBV5-6, with no clear D. V dropped 2 bases and J dropped 7 bases, with 7 bases sitting between them. Germline V gives CDR1 SGHDT, CDR2 YYEEEE. The CDR3 sequence is 13 residues long. The CDR3 spells CASSFGVANVLTF. In nucleotides, the CDR3 is TGTGCCAGCAGCTTCGGAGTCGCCAACGTCCTGACTTTC.

The rearrangement uses TRBV12-3 or TRBV12-4 and TRBJ1-5, with D hard to call. Trimming took 6 bases from V and 7 from J, leaving 19 bases between them. The CDR3 is made up of 15 amino acids. Written as DNA, the CDR3 is TGTGCCAGCAGACCCGGAGGGTGGCTGGAGCAGCCCCAGCATTTT. This sequence encodes CASRPGGWLEQPQHF.

The chain carries TRBV10-1 and TRBJ2-7; no clear D gene. V gave up 2 bases and J gave up 12 bases, with 8 bases separating them. The CDR3 spans 10 residues. CDR1 is WNHNN, CDR2 SYGVQD, per germline (reference sequence). CDR3 nucleotide sequence: TGCGCCAGCAGTGAGGAGAAACCGTACTTC. It yields the protein CASSEEKPYF.

This clonotype was observed once. The chain carries TRBV28 and TRBJ2-3; perhaps TRBD2 as D (6 bases). CDR1 is MDHEN, CDR2 SYDVKM, per germline. V was shortened by 5 bases and J by 5 bases, with 17 bases between the two germline ends. CDR3 size: 15 residues. Here the CDR3 reads CASSILAGTLDTQYF. Written as DNA, the CDR3 is TGTGCCAGCAGTATACTAGCCGGGACCTTAGATACGCAGTATTTT.

This rearrangement joins TRBV5-5 to TRBJ1-1, with TRBD1 as a possible D gene (5 bases). CDR3 size: 14 residues. The V gene lost 4 bases and the J gene lost 2 bases, with 12 bases spanning the gap. Germline CDR1 SGHKS, CDR2 YYEKEE (reference sequence). The CDR3 bases are TGTGCCAGCAGCCCCGTTGACAGTAACACTGAAGCTTTCTTT. Amino acids: CASSPVDSNTEAFF.

This chain's CDR3 is CSARDEWGGYTQYF. The CDR3 region has the DNA TGCAGTGCTAGAGACGAATGGGGGGGGTATACGCAGTATTTT. The V and J genes are TRBV20-1 and TRBJ2-3; 7 nucleotides agree with TRBD2. This CDR3 spans 14 amino acids. CDR1 is DFQATT, CDR2 SNEGSKA, per germline (reference sequence). J lost 7 bases, V lost 0 bases, and 7 bases had no gene match.

This clonotype was seen repeatedly, ten times or more. CDR3 DNA sequence: TGTGCCAGCAGCTTAGGGGGGGGACAGGGGGCGGCCTATGGCTACACCTTC. It translates to CASSLGGGQGAAYGYTF. The chain has TRBV7-2 and TRBJ1-2; 12 bases align to TRBD1. The CDR3 is 17 amino acids. V lost 1 base to trimming and J lost 4 bases; unmatched junction nucleotides: 7. CDR1 and CDR2 from the germline V gene are SGHTA and FQGNSA.

This clonotype was counted at least ten times. This sequence joins TRBV20-1 and TRBJ2-2; 8 nucleotides line up with TRBD2. CDR1 and CDR2 (germline): DFQATT, SNEGSKA (reference sequence). The CDR3 covers 14 residues. V dropped 3 bases and J dropped 5; count of bases not matched to a gene: 5. This chain's CDR3 is CSASHSGNTGELFF. CDR3 in DNA: TGCAGTGCTAGTCATAGCGGGAATACCGGGGAGCTGTTTTTT.

This clonotype was counted at least ten times. The chain links TRBV20-1 to TRBJ2-3, with a tentative D call TRBD2 (5 bases). This CDR3 region has 15 residues. Germline V gives CDR1 DFQATT, CDR2 SNEGSKA (reference sequence). Trimming stripped 6 bases from V and 0 bases from J, with 16 bases between. CDR3 DNA: TGCAGTGCCAATCCGAGGGCGCAAAGCACAGATACGCAGTATTTT. This encodes CSANPRAQSTDTQYF.

The sample holds one count of this clonotype. The chain combines TRBV29-1 with TRBJ2-3; maybe TRBD1 (5 bases). The CDR3 spans 11 residues. CDR1 and CDR2 from the germline V gene are SQVTM and ANQGSEA. Trimming pared 7 bases from V and 4 bases from J, leaving 9 bases between. The chain's CDR3 is CSAQGSDTQYF. Here the CDR3 DNA reads TGCAGCGCCCAGGGCTCAGATACGCAGTATTTT.

This clonotype was seen more than once but under ten times. V gene TRBV5-1 combines with J gene TRBJ2-5; D uncertain. CDR3 size: 12 residues. Trimming took 1 base from V and 4 from J, leaving 5 bases between them. Germline CDR1 and CDR2: SGHRS and YFSETQ. CDR3: CASSLWAETQYF. The CDR3 coding sequence is TGCGCCAGCAGCTTGTGGGCAGAGACCCAGTACTTC.

The V gene is TRBV20-1, the J gene TRBJ1-2; D possibly corresponds to TRBD1 (6 bases). Trimming shortened V by 2 bases and J by 3 bases, and 10 bases separated the two germline ends. The CDR3 runs 13 residues. Germline lookup yields CDR1 DFQATT and CDR2 SNEGSKA (reference sequence). Here the CDR3 reads CSARHEGDYGYTF. For the CDR3, the DNA is TGCAGTGCTAGACACGAGGGGGACTATGGCTACACCTTC.

This clonotype appeared a few times. The rearrangement joins TRBV20-1 to TRBJ1-2; TRBD1 is a possible D gene (5 bases). V lost 1 base and J lost 4, with 10 bases in between. From germline, CDR1 is DFQATT and CDR2 SNEGSKA (reference sequence). The CDR3 has 13 amino acids. Here the CDR3 reads CSARVQAGYGYTF. The CDR3 DNA reads as TGCAGTGCTAGAGTACAGGCTGGCTATGGCTACACCTTC.

CDR3 residues: CASSPPAYRATNEKLFF. The CDR3 DNA reads TGTGCCAGCAGTCCCCCAGCGTACAGGGCAACTAATGAAAAACTGTTTTTT. The chain recombines TRBV6-1 with TRBJ1-4; perhaps TRBD1 as D (6 bases). The CDR3 runs 17 residues. V was cut by 5 bases and J by 0 bases, with 16 bases left in between. From germline, CDR1 is MNHNS and CDR2 SASEGT.

The rearrangement uses TRBV27 and TRBJ2-3; 8 bases are a match to TRBD1. With V trimmed by 3 bases and J by 3 bases, 5 bases remained unmatched. This CDR3 comprises 15 residues. The V gene's germline CDR1 is MNHEY and CDR2 SMNVEV (reference sequence). The CDR3 nucleotides read TGTGCCAGCAGTTTTGAGGACAGGGTGACAGATACGCAGTATTTT. Protein sequence: CASSFEDRVTDTQYF.

This clonotype was recorded once. The V call is TRBV30, the J call TRBJ2-1; no clear D gene. In germline, CDR1 is GTSNPN, CDR2 SVGIG (reference sequence). The CDR3 contains 13 residues. Trimming shortened V by 5 bases and J by 7 bases, and 15 bases separated the two germline ends. As DNA, the CDR3 is TGTGCCTGGGAAGAGATGGTATCAAATGAGCAGTTCTTC. Translated, it gives CAWEEMVSNEQFF.

This clonotype was observed at least ten times. This chain joins TRBV6-1 and TRBJ1-2; 8 bases match TRBD1. Trimming cost V 5 bases and J 0 bases; bases outside gene matches: 5. The CDR3 length is 15 residues. Germline V gene lookup returns CDR1 MNHNS and CDR2 SASEGT. As DNA, the CDR3 is TGTGCCAGCAGTACAACAGGGGGTTCTAACTATGGCTACACCTTC. Translation gives CASSTTGGSNYGYTF.

The gene calls are TRBV5-1 and TRBJ1-6; 7 bases are shared with TRBD1. CDR1 is SGHRS and CDR2 is YFSETQ in the germline V gene. The CDR3 sequence is 16 residues long. The V and J ends lost 4 bases and 5 bases, in that order; junction bases with no gene match: 9. The chain's CDR3 is CASSLRQGGDNSPLHF. CDR3 sequence (DNA): TGCGCCAGCAGCCTCCGACAGGGAGGCGATAATTCACCCCTCCACTTT.

The sample holds a few counts of this clonotype. The chain employs TRBV15 and TRBJ1-3; D uncertain. The CDR3 contains 16 residues. CDR1 LNHNV and CDR2 YYDKDF come from the germline V gene (reference sequence). V was trimmed by 1 base and J by 3 bases, leaving 13 bases between them. DNA for the CDR3: TGTGCCACCAGCAGAGTCCCCATCCCGGGTGGAAACACCATATATTTT. Its protein product is CATSRVPIPGGNTIYF.

This clonotype was counted between two and nine times. J is TRBJ2-3 and V is TRBV20-1; unclear D gene. The CDR3 has 15 amino acids. V gave up 6 bases and J gave up 4 bases, with 20 bases separating them. CDR1 and CDR2 (germline): DFQATT, SNEGSKA (reference sequence). CDR3 in DNA: TGCAGTGCCCTCCCGTTACTCCCGTTCGCAGATACGCAGTATTTT. Amino acids: CSALPLLPFADTQYF.

This clonotype was seen more than once but under ten times. J is TRBJ2-7 and V is TRBV7-2; 11 bases line up with TRBD1. This CDR3 comprises 14 residues. Germline loops: CDR1 SGHTA, CDR2 FQGNSA. J gave up 7 bases and V 5 bases, and 7 bases lay outside the gene matches. CDR3 loop: CASSPGQGVREQYF. The CDR3 coding sequence is TGTGCCAGCAGCCCGGGACAGGGGGTTAGGGAGCAGTACTTC. Drawing the rest from reference TRBV7-2 and TRBJ2-7, the complete variable domain is GAGVSQSPSNKVTEKGKDVELRCDPISGHTALYWYRQSLGQGLEFLIYFQGNSAPDKSGLPSDRFSAERTGGSVSTLTIQRTQQEDSAVYLCASSPGQGVREQYFGPGTRLTVT.